These 28 T cell receptor beta chains came from one sample sequenced in a study of CD8+ T cells in alopecia areata. Treatment reported: oral pan-JAK inhibitor, 5-10 mg twice daily. The authors extracted RNA and reverse transcribed it into cDNA as the sequencing template. Only in-frame clones appear in the TCRdb table, and some are missing; sequencing was by immunoSEQ multiplex PCR. The repertoire has 190,000 or so clones, under 60% of them found once; the top ten carry approximately 12%. The sequencing used CD8+ T cells sorted from blood, collected at week 24, from a patient treated with tofacitinib. The receptors come from a human donor with alopecia areata.

The V and J genes are TRBV7-9 and TRBJ1-2; no reliable D call. V lost 4 bases to trimming and J lost 4 bases, with 13 bases between them. Per germline, CDR1 SEHNR and CDR2 FQNEAQ (reference sequence). The CDR3 is 14 residues long. The CDR3 nucleotides are TGTGCCAGCAGCTCCCAGAAGGATTTCTATGGCTACACCTTC. Translated, it gives CASSSQKDFYGYTF.

This chain uses TRBV23-1 with TRBJ1-1; 7 positions agree with TRBD1. TRBV23-1 is known as an ORF, though its function is uncertain. Unmatched junction bases numbered 2, after V lost 6 bases and J lost 1 base. This CDR3 is 13 amino acids long. CDR3 sequence reads: CASRGTANTEAFF. CDR3 in DNA: TGCGCCAGCAGGGGGACAGCGAACACTGAAGCTTTCTTT.

V usage is TRBV7-6 and J usage is TRBJ1-2; maybe TRBD1 (5 bases). This CDR3 region has 13 residues. V dropped 4 bases and J dropped 5 bases, with 11 bases sitting between them. The germline V gene encodes CDR1 SGHVS and CDR2 FNYEAQ. The CDR3 protein is CASSYGTEYGYTF. In DNA, the CDR3 is TGTGCCAGCAGCTACGGGACGGAGTATGGCTACACCTTC.

The genes are TRBV29-1 and TRBJ2-1, with D possibly being TRBD2 (6 bases). Trimming stripped 5 bases from V and 6 bases from J, with 11 bases between. Germline V gives CDR1 SQVTM, CDR2 ANQGSEA. The CDR3 contains 12 residues. Here the CDR3 reads CSVPTSANEQFF. In DNA form, the CDR3 reads TGCAGCGTTCCGACTAGTGCCAATGAGCAGTTCTTC.

This clone was seen a handful of times. The chain uses TRBV30 and TRBJ1-1; a weak D match, TRBD1 (5 bases). The CDR3 has 15 amino acids. The germline CDR1 and CDR2 sequences are GTSNPN and SVGIG (reference sequence). Trimming took off 4 bases at V and 0 bases at J, with 15 bases between the two ends. CDR3 in amino acids: CAWIRVFMVNTEAFF. DNA for the CDR3: TGTGCCTGGATCAGGGTGTTCATGGTGAACACTGAAGCTTTCTTT.

The rearrangement links TRBV2 to TRBJ1-2; TRBD1 matches 7 bases. The CDR3 is 14 residues long. The trim removed 7 bases at V and 6 bases at J, leaving 11 bases unmatched. Per germline, CDR1 SNHLY and CDR2 FYNNEI. CDR3 bases: TGTGCCAGCATGATCGCCGGGACAGAGGATGGCTACACCTTC. It specifies CASMIAGTEDGYTF. Using reference TRBV2 and TRBJ1-2 for the parts outside the CDR3, the full variable domain is EPEVTQTPSHQVTQMGQEVILRCVPISNHLYFYWYRQILGQKVEFLVSFYNNEISEKSEIFDDQFSVERPDGSNFTLKIRSTKLEDSAMYFCASMIAGTEDGYTFGSGTRLTVV.

The rearrangement links TRBV19 to TRBJ2-7; D not resolved. The CDR3 sequence is 13 residues long. Germline assignment: CDR1 LNHDA and CDR2 SQIVND (reference sequence). The V end was cut by 3 bases, the J end by 3 bases, with 9 bases between. In DNA form, the CDR3 reads TGTGCCAGTAGTATGGGCCAGATCTACGAGCAGTACTTC. Translating gives CASSMGQIYEQYF.

Details on this clone: One base away lies a much larger clone, so this may be a sequencing read error. The V gene is TRBV7-8, the J gene TRBJ2-7; D remains ambiguous. Trimming pared 5 bases from V and 1 base from J, leaving 6 bases between. The germline V gene encodes CDR1 SGHVS and CDR2 FQNEAQ. The CDR3 extends over 12 amino acids. The CDR3 DNA sequence: TGTGCCAGCAGCCCAGAGTCCTACGAGCAGTACTTC. Translated: CASSPESYEQYF.

The CDR3 region is CASSDPGTGPDEQYF. The CDR3 DNA reads TGTGCCAGCAGCGACCCCGGGACAGGGCCCGACGAGCAGTACTTC. J is TRBJ2-7 and V is TRBV9; TRBD1 matches 9 bases. The CDR3 consists of 15 residues. CDR1 SGDLS and CDR2 YYNGEE come from the germline V gene. J lost 5 bases, V lost 3 bases, and 9 bases had no gene match.

The rearrangement joins TRBV30 to TRBJ1-2, with D possibly being TRBD1 (5 bases). Germline V CDR1 and CDR2: GTSNPN, SVGIG (reference sequence). The V end was cut by 4 bases, the J end by 2 bases, with 11 bases between. The length of the CDR3 is 13 residues. This CDR3 reads CAWTLGQNYGYTF. The CDR3 DNA follows: TGTGCCTGGACCCTTGGACAAAACTATGGCTACACCTTC.

V is TRBV13 and J is TRBJ2-1, with 13 bases fitting TRBD2. CDR1 and CDR2 from the germline V gene are PRHDT and FYEKMQ (reference sequence). Trimming took 1 base from V and 8 from J; bases not matched to a gene: 8. This CDR3 is 17 amino acids long. The CDR3 loop reads CASSLELAGGPGDEQFF. For the CDR3, the DNA is TGTGCCAGCAGCTTAGAACTAGCGGGGGGGCCGGGCGATGAGCAGTTCTTC.

This clone has just a few counts. This chain uses TRBV2 with TRBJ2-5, with 7 bases lining up with TRBD1. The CDR3 is 18 amino acids. The germline V gene encodes CDR1 SNHLY and CDR2 FYNNEI. Unmatched junction bases numbered 19, after V lost 5 bases and J lost 4 bases. The CDR3 bases are TGTGCCAGCAGTCCACAACTATGGGACAGCGTATCAGGAGAGACCCAGTACTTC. This translates into CASSPQLWDSVSGETQYF.

This rearrangement joins TRBV5-1 to TRBJ2-7; the match to TRBD2 covers 11 bases. Germline trimming cut 7 bases from V and 2 bases from J; bases unmatched to any gene: 2. The CDR3 runs 13 residues. Germline CDR1 is SGHRS and CDR2 is YFSETQ. CDR3: CASGTSGTYEQYF. The CDR3 DNA follows: TGCGCCAGCGGGACTAGCGGTACCTACGAGCAGTACTTC.

The CDR3 spells CASSLGGADTQYF. The CDR3 DNA reads TGTGCCAGCAGCCTCGGGGGGGCAGATACGCAGTATTTT. The chain joins TRBV11-2 to TRBJ2-3; TRBD2 aligns across 8 bases. In germline, CDR1 is SGHAT, CDR2 FQNNGV. This CDR3 region has 13 residues. Trimming removed 5 bases from V and 4 bases from J; junction bases left unmatched: 2.

The chain links TRBV6-5 to TRBJ2-7; perhaps TRBD1 as D (5 bases). Germline CDR1 and CDR2: MNHEY and SVGAGI. CDR3 length: 14 amino acids. The V end lost 3 bases, the J end lost 0 bases, and 9 bases lay between the germline ends. The DNA for the CDR3 is TGTGCCAGCAGTTATAGTGACAGCTCCTACGAGCAGTACTTC. Translation: CASSYSDSSYEQYF.

The gene calls are TRBV25-1 and TRBJ2-5, with 7 bases identical to TRBD2. This CDR3 has 15 amino acids. J gave up 2 bases and V 6 bases, and 9 bases lay outside the gene matches. Germline loops: CDR1 MGHDK, CDR2 SYGVNS. The CDR3 DNA sequence: TGTGCCAGCAGCCGGGAGGAAGGGTTGCAAGAGACCCAGTACTTC. It encodes CASSREEGLQETQYF. The full variable domain, rest sourced from reference TRBV25-1 and TRBJ2-5, is EADIYQTPRYLVIGTGKKITLECSQTMGHDKMYWYQQDPGMELHLIHYSYGVNSTEKGDLSSESTVSRIRTEHFPLTLESARPSHTSQYLCASSREEGLQETQYFGPGTRLLVL.

The genes are TRBV4-2 and TRBJ2-7, with 14 bases that match TRBD2. Trimming at V came to 3 bases and at J to 4 bases, leaving 8 bases not matched to a gene. The CDR3 runs to 17 residues. Germline CDR1 is LGHNA and CDR2 is YNFKEQ. The CDR3 DNA sequence: TGTGCCAGCAGCCATCCGACTAGCGGGGGGGCCGGGTACGAGCAGTACTTC. Translating gives CASSHPTSGGAGYEQYF.

This clone is a singleton in its sample. The chain combines TRBV6-5 with TRBJ2-5; 8 nucleotides agree with TRBD2. The CDR3 consists of 16 residues. The V gene end was trimmed by 2 bases and the J gene end by 5 bases; junction bases not matched to a gene: 10. Germline assignment: CDR1 MNHEY and CDR2 SVGAGI. The DNA for the CDR3 is TGTGCCAGCAGTTACGGGTTGCGGGGGGCTGAGGAGACCCAGTACTTC. It encodes CASSYGLRGAEETQYF.

The chain has TRBV27 and TRBJ1-6; 8 bases align to TRBD1. V lost 6 bases, J lost 8 bases, and 6 bases stayed unmatched. CDR1 MNHEY and CDR2 SMNVEV come from the germline V gene (reference sequence). The CDR3 length is 14 residues. CDR3 protein: CASSDGQGYSPLHF. The CDR3, as DNA: TGTGCCAGCAGCGATGGACAGGGTTATTCACCCCTCCACTTT.

This rearrangement joins TRBV27 to TRBJ2-1; TRBD1 agrees at 9 bases. Trimming at V came to 2 bases and at J to 7 bases, leaving 3 bases not matched to a gene. This CDR3 is 14 amino acids long. Germline V gene data show CDR1 as MNHEY and CDR2 as SMNVEV (reference sequence). Written as DNA, the CDR3 is TGTGCCAGCAGTTTAGGGACAGGGTTAAATGAGCAGTTCTTC. Protein: CASSLGTGLNEQFF.

The chain recombines TRBV25-1 with TRBJ1-1; 8 nucleotides match TRBD1. The trim removed 1 base at V and 7 bases at J, leaving 8 bases unmatched. Germline lookup yields CDR1 MGHDK and CDR2 SYGVNS. The CDR3 loop spans 15 amino acids. The CDR3 bases are TGTGCCAGCAGTGAATGGCGTCAGGGGGCCCGTGAAGCTTTCTTT. Translated, it gives CASSEWRQGAREAFF.

The genes are TRBV25-1 and TRBJ2-3, with TRBD2 as a possible D gene (5 bases). The CDR3 loop spans 14 amino acids. V was shortened by 5 bases and J by 1 base, with 10 bases between the two germline ends. Germline V gives CDR1 MGHDK, CDR2 SYGVNS. The CDR3 region is CASSYPRGTDTQYF. The CDR3 DNA reads as TGTGCCAGCAGTTATCCGAGGGGCACAGATACGCAGTATTTT.

The V call is TRBV9, the J call TRBJ2-2; TRBD1 matches 9 bases. Per germline, CDR1 SGDLS and CDR2 YYNGEE. The CDR3 runs to 14 residues. The V and J ends lost 3 bases and 5 bases, in that order; junction bases with no gene match: 2. As DNA, the CDR3 is TGTGCCAGCAGCGGAGACAGGGGGACCGGGGAGCTGTTTTTT. Translating it yields CASSGDRGTGELFF. Combining the CDR3 with reference TRBV9 and TRBJ2-2 gives the whole variable domain DSGVTQTPKHLITATGQRVTLRCSPRSGDLSVYWYQQSLDQGLQFLIQYYNGEERAKGNILERFSAQQFPDLHSELNLSSLELGDSALYFCASSGDRGTGELFFGEGSRLTVL.

The chain's CDR3 is CASSLRTGSSYNEQFF. Here the CDR3 DNA reads TGTGCCAGCAGCTTACGGACAGGGAGCTCCTACAATGAGCAGTTCTTC. The chain joins TRBV7-9 to TRBJ2-1, with TRBD1 matching over 8 bases. This CDR3 is built from 16 residues. Unmatched junction bases numbered 3, after V lost 2 bases and J lost 0 bases. From germline, CDR1 is SEHNR and CDR2 FQNEAQ (reference sequence).

The rearrangement uses TRBV29-1 and TRBJ1-2; D gene unclear. Germline V gives CDR1 SQVTM, CDR2 ANQGSEA. The length of the CDR3 is 13 residues. V was trimmed by 0 bases and J by 4 bases, leaving 9 bases between them. CDR3 protein: CSVEETELYGYTF. The CDR3 nucleotides are TGCAGCGTTGAAGAGACCGAACTCTATGGCTACACCTTC. Combining the CDR3 with reference TRBV29-1 and TRBJ1-2 gives the whole variable domain SAVISQKPSRDICQRGTSLTIQCQVDSQVTMMFWYRQQPGQSLTLIATANQGSEATYESGFVIDKFPISRPNLTFSTLTVSNMSPEDSSIYLCSVEETELYGYTFGSGTRLTVV.

J is TRBJ2-4 and V is TRBV15; a possible D gene is TRBD1 (5 bases). Germline CDR1 is LNHNV and CDR2 is YYDKDF (reference sequence). The CDR3 contains 16 residues. V lost 1 base, J lost 0 bases, and 10 bases lay in between. In DNA form, the CDR3 reads TGTGCCACCAGCAGAGGCGAGACAGTAGCCAAAAACATTCAGTACTTC. This encodes CATSRGETVAKNIQYF.

This clone was counted between two and nine times. The J gene is TRBJ2-5, the V gene TRBV7-9; D tentatively fits TRBD1 or TRBD2 (6 bases each). Germline-derived CDR1 and CDR2 are SEHNR and FQNEAQ (reference sequence). This CDR3 is built from 13 residues. Deletions cut 6 bases from V and 4 bases from J, with 12 bases between. The CDR3 sequence: CASSLWGAETQYF. The CDR3 nucleotides read TGTGCCAGCAGTTTATGGGGGGCAGAGACCCAGTACTTC.

The chain is built from TRBV5-1 and TRBJ1-3, with no clear D. V lost 0 bases and J lost 0, with 10 bases in between. The CDR3 has 16 amino acids. Germline V lookup: CDR1 SGHRS, CDR2 YFSETQ. The CDR3 protein is CASSLVGARSGNTIYF. The CDR3 DNA reads TGCGCCAGCAGCTTGGTAGGAGCCCGCTCTGGAAACACCATATATTTT.